This T cell receptor beta chain was retrieved from a study of a mutant IDH1 vaccine in newly diagnosed glioma. The overall study: Vaccination followed radiotherapy alone by 4-6 weeks, or accompanied temozolomide cycles. The therapy given earlier, which was standard therapy, consisted of radiotherapy, temozolomide, or both, and most of the patients received both.

Points on this clone: Antigen: not known.

Study-level results: Patients showed vaccine-induced immune responses at a rate of more than 80%.

The time point here: week 11, during vaccination. In the vaccine, a single dose held 300 ug of the mutant IDH1 20-mer peptide, along with topical imiquimod. Donors harbored newly found WHO grade 3 or 4 IDH1-mutant, ATRX-lost astrocytomas. The table came from immunoSEQ multiplex PCR; TCRdb's copy has only in-frame clones and leaves some out. The table records roughly 130,000 clones, about four fifths of them present only once. This CDR3 region has 15 residues. V lost 0 bases and J 7 bases, leaving 16 bases between the germline ends. Per germline, CDR1 SGHNT and CDR2 YYREEE (reference sequence). The chain couples TRBV5-4 to TRBJ2-5, with D possibly called TRBD1 or TRBD2 (6 bases each). The clonotype was recovered from a man aged 40-49 years with glioma. The material sequenced was PBMCs, taken from a glioma patient whose treatment included an IDH1 peptide vaccine. CDR3 residues: CASSLVGGRGGTQYF. The CDR3 nucleotides are TGTGCCAGCAGCTTGGTGGGGGGCAGGGGAGGGACCCAGTACTTC.